This T cell receptor (beta chain) was documented in a study of blood T cell repertoires in COVID-19. Across the study: Sites in the United States, Italy and Spain provided acute and convalescent COVID-19 samples.

In the source study's methods: Amplification of reference gene primers was used by the study to estimate nucleated cell counts. The protocol was immunoSEQ multiplex PCR, while the TCRdb copy is restricted to in-frame clones and leaves out a portion. V and J calls and clone size are as listed in that table; D and trimming were resolved from the DNA. The table has about 400,000 clones, roughly 86% seen once. Everyone who took part was roughly 18 to 89 years old, and they came from fewer than 25 US areas. The germline gives CDR1 SGHRS, CDR2 YFSETQ. V was shortened by 2 bases and J by 7 bases, with 7 bases between the two germline ends. This CDR3 spans 12 amino acids. This clone was found once. Other DNA sequences of this sample code for an identical CDR3.

The receptor comes from a woman aged 40 to 50 with acute COVID-19. Sequenced sample: PBMCs or T cells enriched from blood (not recorded which). The gene calls are TRBV5-1 and TRBJ2-1; D is uncertain. The CDR3 loop reads CASSLPGNEQFF. CDR3 DNA sequence: TGCGCCAGCAGCTTACCCGGTAATGAGCAGTTCTTC.